This entry lists 18 T cell receptor beta chains sequenced from one sample in a study of cytomegalovirus exposure and HLA in healthy donors. This PCR relied on a set of 60 Vbeta primers and 13 Jbeta primers. TCRdb's table, derived via immunoSEQ multiplex PCR, lists solely in-frame clones and lacks some. The sample gives 170,000 or so clones, roughly 80% of which show up once; about 1.6% is in the top ten. Material: PBMCs. The origin of the receptors is a man aged 50-59 years in good health and CMV-seronegative.

The chain joins TRBV30 to TRBJ1-1; no clear D gene. V lost 0 bases, J lost 4 bases, and 12 bases lay in between. The germline gives CDR1 GTSNPN, CDR2 SVGIG (reference sequence). The CDR3 contains 14 residues. The CDR3 protein is CAWSVTKVVTEAFF. As DNA, the CDR3 is TGTGCCTGGAGTGTCACTAAGGTAGTCACTGAAGCTTTCTTT.

The V call is TRBV7-2, the J call TRBJ2-2; a possible D gene is TRBD2 (6 bases). This CDR3 comprises 16 residues. The V end was cut by 1 base, the J end by 6 bases, with 15 bases between. Germline CDR1 is SGHTA and CDR2 is FQGNSA. The DNA for the CDR3 is TGTGCCAGCAGCTTAGTTGCTGGGGGACTGGCCGGGGAGCTGTTTTTT. It translates to CASSLVAGGLAGELFF.

This chain uses TRBV18 with TRBJ2-2; 8 bases match TRBD2. CDR1 and CDR2 from the germline V gene are KGHSH and LQKENI. This CDR3 contains 16 residues. With 3 bases clipped from V and 6 bases from J, the junction kept 9 bases outside the gene matches. As DNA, the CDR3 is TGTGCCAGCTCACCCAGGAGCGGGAGATCCTCCGGGGAGCTGTTTTTT. Translation gives CASSPRSGRSSGELFF.

This clone was seen a single time. This chain links TRBV6-6 with TRBJ2-7; TRBD2 matches 13 bases. Germline CDR1 reads MNHNY; CDR2 reads SVGAGI (reference sequence). The CDR3 contains 16 residues. The V and J ends lost 5 bases and 2 bases, in that order; junction bases with no gene match: 6. CDR3 nucleotides: TGTGCCAGCAGTCGGACTAGCGGGAGACCACCCTACGAGCAGTACTTC. This codes for CASSRTSGRPPYEQYF.

This clone was recorded a few times. The chain links TRBV4-1 to TRBJ2-3; 7 nucleotides line up with TRBD1. Germline CDR1 reads MGHRA; CDR2 reads YSYEKL. The CDR3 is made up of 16 amino acids. The J segment lost 5 bases and the V segment lost 1 base, leaving 9 bases of the junction unmatched. Here the CDR3 DNA reads TGCGCCAGCAGCCAAGTTAACAGGGGACGGCTAGATACGCAGTATTTT. Encoded protein: CASSQVNRGRLDTQYF.

The chain's CDR3 is CASSLGATEAFF. In nucleotides, the CDR3 is TGCGCCAGCAGCTTGGGGGCCACTGAAGCTTTCTTT. The rearrangement joins TRBV5-1 to TRBJ1-1, with unresolved D. The CDR3 sequence is 12 residues long. V was pared by 0 bases and J by 4 bases, with 4 bases between. From germline, CDR1 is SGHRS and CDR2 YFSETQ.

The chain joins TRBV19 to TRBJ2-7, with TRBD2 matching 12 bases. Germline trimming cut 5 bases from V and 3 bases from J; bases unmatched to any gene: 2. This CDR3 has 14 residues. The germline V gene has CDR1 LNHDA and CDR2 SQIVND (reference sequence). In DNA, the CDR3 is TGTGCCAGTAGTCTAGCGGGAGGGGACTACGAGCAGTACTTC. This codes for CASSLAGGDYEQYF.

The chain links TRBV2 to TRBJ2-3; 12 nucleotides agree with TRBD2. Germline V lookup: CDR1 SNHLY, CDR2 FYNNEI. There are 16 residues in the CDR3. J was trimmed by 3 bases and V by 6 bases; bases with no gene match: 7. In nucleotides, the CDR3 is TGTGCCAGCAGCGGCTCGACTAGCGGGAGTACAGATACGCAGTATTTT. Translated: CASSGSTSGSTDTQYF. The full variable domain, completed using reference TRBV2 and TRBJ2-3, is EPEVTQTPSHQVTQMGQEVILRCVPISNHLYFYWYRQILGQKVEFLVSFYNNEISEKSEIFDDQFSVERPDGSNFTLKIRSTKLEDSAMYFCASSGSTSGSTDTQYFGPGTRLTVL.

Concerning this clone: One end of the junction is discordant with germline, which a read error may explain. The chain is built from TRBV5-1 and TRBJ1-2; 7 bases match TRBD1. This CDR3 has 13 residues. Germline CDR1 is SGHRS and CDR2 is YFSETQ. CDR3 bases: TGCGCCAGCAGACTTACAGGGGCCAATAAATCATCTTTC. Its translation is CASRLTGANKSSF.

The J gene is TRBJ2-3, the V gene TRBV7-3, with TRBD2 matching over 8 bases. The CDR3 covers 15 residues. J gave up 4 bases and V 5 bases, and 8 bases lay outside the gene matches. Per germline, CDR1 SGHTA and CDR2 FQGTGA. In nucleotides, the CDR3 is TGTGCCAGCAGCCCGGGGGGGCTGGAATCAGATACGCAGTATTTT. It codes for CASSPGGLESDTQYF.

The chain joins TRBV4-2 to TRBJ1-3, with TRBD1 matching over 9 bases. Germline CDR1 is LGHNA and CDR2 is YNFKEQ. The J segment lost 1 base and the V segment lost 1 base, leaving 5 bases of the junction unmatched. This CDR3 is built from 17 residues. CDR3 region: CASSQGVGTGSGNTIYF. The CDR3 DNA follows: TGTGCCAGCAGCCAAGGGGTCGGGACAGGGTCTGGAAACACCATATATTTT.

CDR3 amino acids: CASSLAGGGLDTQYF. The CDR3 DNA sequence: TGTGCCAGCAGCTTGGCCGGGGGGGGCTTGGATACGCAGTATTTT. V and J are TRBV5-4 and TRBJ2-3; 8 bases match TRBD2. The germline CDR1 and CDR2 sequences are SGHNT and YYREEE (reference sequence). Trimming removed 0 bases from V and 6 bases from J; junction bases left unmatched: 6. The CDR3 length is 15 residues.

The chain uses TRBV5-5 and TRBJ1-1, with 7 bases lining up with TRBD1. Germline V CDR1 and CDR2: SGHKS, YYEKEE (reference sequence). V lost 0 bases, J lost 2 bases, and 4 bases stayed unmatched. This CDR3 has 15 amino acids. Here the CDR3 reads CASSLVTGRNTEAFF. CDR3 DNA sequence: TGTGCCAGCAGCTTGGTGACAGGGCGTAACACTGAAGCTTTCTTT.

This chain connects TRBV11-2 to TRBJ1-3; 12 nucleotides line up with TRBD1. The trim removed 7 bases at V and 2 bases at J, leaving 12 bases unmatched. The germline V gene has CDR1 SGHAT and CDR2 FQNNGV. The CDR3 runs to 18 residues. This CDR3 reads CASTLAGTGGSTGNTIYF. The CDR3 DNA sequence: TGTGCCAGCACCCTAGCCGGGACAGGGGGCTCCACTGGAAACACCATATATTTT.

This clone was counted once. The chain combines TRBV10-3 with TRBJ1-2, with 10 bases aligning to TRBD1. V gave up 6 bases and J gave up 8 bases; unmatched junction bases: 9. The CDR3 totals 14 residues. From germline, CDR1 is ENHRY and CDR2 SYGVKD. The CDR3 DNA sequence: TGTGCCATCAGGGGGGACAGGGGAGTGTTCGGCTACACCTTC. Protein sequence: CAIRGDRGVFGYTF.

This rearrangement joins TRBV7-3 to TRBJ2-1; TRBD2 agrees at 10 bases. J was trimmed by 3 bases and V by 5 bases; bases with no gene match: 4. The germline gives CDR1 SGHTA, CDR2 FQGTGA. The CDR3 is 15 residues long. Here the CDR3 DNA reads TGTGCCAGCAGCCCTCGGACTAGCGGCTACAATGAGCAGTTCTTC. It translates to CASSPRTSGYNEQFF.

This rearrangement joins TRBV7-2 to TRBJ2-7, with D uncertain. This CDR3 spans 13 amino acids. Between the trimmed V and J ends, which lost 1 base and 4 bases, there was a span of 8 bases. The germline gives CDR1 SGHTA, CDR2 FQGNSA. CDR3 nucleotide sequence: TGTGCCAGCAGCTTAGTAGCATTTTACGAGCAGTACTTC. As protein: CASSLVAFYEQYF. The variable domain in full, with the rest retrieved from reference TRBV7-2 and TRBJ2-7, is GAGVSQSPSNKVTEKGKDVELRCDPISGHTALYWYRQSLGQGLEFLIYFQGNSAPDKSGLPSDRFSAERTGGSVSTLTIQRTQQEDSAVYLCASSLVAFYEQYFGPGTRLTVT.

This clone was observed a handful of times. The chain combines TRBV9 with TRBJ2-3; 7 bases fit TRBD2. Germline V gene data show CDR1 as SGDLS and CDR2 as YYNGEE. V trimming: 4 bases; J trimming: 1 base; junction bases outside the gene matches: 3. CDR3 length: 14 residues. The CDR3 loop reads CASSPRGGTDTQYF. Written as DNA, the CDR3 is TGTGCCAGCAGCCCACGGGGGGGCACAGATACGCAGTATTTT.